A single T cell receptor (beta chain) is shown here with its context. The antigen remains unidentified. The entry originates in a study of shared clonotypes between healthy human individuals. As for the study in general: CD8 memory received one plate per donor, CD8 naive two, CD4 memory three and CD4 naive three. Study-wide points: An effect of sequencing depth on clonotype sharing among donors was expected. Incomplete sequencing of sorted subsets was indicated by rarefaction despite large depth.

Profiled with immunoSEQ multiplex PCR; TCRdb holds only in-frame clones, not every one. The repertoire has fewer than 1.6 million clones, approximately 98.5% of them found once; the top ten carry 0.36%. Adult donors, all healthy and HIV-negative, had no recent acute infections or vaccinations. The CDR3 runs to 14 residues. The germline V gene has CDR1 KGHSH and CDR2 LQKENI. V dropped 3 bases and J dropped 3 bases, with 11 bases sitting between them. Sequenced sample: naive CD4+ T cells sorted from blood. Subset in this sample: CD45RA+ positively selected. The TCR was taken from a man aged 25-40 years in good health. The chain couples TRBV18 to TRBJ1-2, with D possibly TRBD1 on 5 matching bases. Here the CDR3 reads CASSPDSAHYGYTF. As DNA, the CDR3 is TGTGCCAGCTCACCTGACAGTGCTCACTATGGCTACACCTTC.